A single T cell receptor beta chain is shown here with its context. As yet, its antigen is unknown. Repertoires were generated with immunoSEQ multiplex PCR, while TCRdb's copy carries only in-frame clones and drops some. The sample has about 26,000 clones; around 83% are singletons. The data were taken from a study of lymphopenia after photon versus proton radiotherapy. Study results and limitations: Under photons, naive T cells and diversity fell while effector/memory populations rose. In patients who died, overall survival fell as post-nadir TCR diversity dropped more.

The CDR3 is 13 residues long. The germline V gene has CDR1 ENHRY and CDR2 SYGVKD. The trim removed 6 bases at V and 3 bases at J, leaving 4 bases unmatched. The receptor was derived from a man under 40 with gastric cancer. The chain uses TRBV10-3 and TRBJ1-1, with 7 bases that match TRBD1. The sequencing used peripheral blood, collected from a patient treated with photon-based radiotherapy. CDR3 in DNA: TGTGCCATCAGAGTCGGGACAGACACTGAAGCTTTCTTT. This codes for CAIRVGTDTEAFF.